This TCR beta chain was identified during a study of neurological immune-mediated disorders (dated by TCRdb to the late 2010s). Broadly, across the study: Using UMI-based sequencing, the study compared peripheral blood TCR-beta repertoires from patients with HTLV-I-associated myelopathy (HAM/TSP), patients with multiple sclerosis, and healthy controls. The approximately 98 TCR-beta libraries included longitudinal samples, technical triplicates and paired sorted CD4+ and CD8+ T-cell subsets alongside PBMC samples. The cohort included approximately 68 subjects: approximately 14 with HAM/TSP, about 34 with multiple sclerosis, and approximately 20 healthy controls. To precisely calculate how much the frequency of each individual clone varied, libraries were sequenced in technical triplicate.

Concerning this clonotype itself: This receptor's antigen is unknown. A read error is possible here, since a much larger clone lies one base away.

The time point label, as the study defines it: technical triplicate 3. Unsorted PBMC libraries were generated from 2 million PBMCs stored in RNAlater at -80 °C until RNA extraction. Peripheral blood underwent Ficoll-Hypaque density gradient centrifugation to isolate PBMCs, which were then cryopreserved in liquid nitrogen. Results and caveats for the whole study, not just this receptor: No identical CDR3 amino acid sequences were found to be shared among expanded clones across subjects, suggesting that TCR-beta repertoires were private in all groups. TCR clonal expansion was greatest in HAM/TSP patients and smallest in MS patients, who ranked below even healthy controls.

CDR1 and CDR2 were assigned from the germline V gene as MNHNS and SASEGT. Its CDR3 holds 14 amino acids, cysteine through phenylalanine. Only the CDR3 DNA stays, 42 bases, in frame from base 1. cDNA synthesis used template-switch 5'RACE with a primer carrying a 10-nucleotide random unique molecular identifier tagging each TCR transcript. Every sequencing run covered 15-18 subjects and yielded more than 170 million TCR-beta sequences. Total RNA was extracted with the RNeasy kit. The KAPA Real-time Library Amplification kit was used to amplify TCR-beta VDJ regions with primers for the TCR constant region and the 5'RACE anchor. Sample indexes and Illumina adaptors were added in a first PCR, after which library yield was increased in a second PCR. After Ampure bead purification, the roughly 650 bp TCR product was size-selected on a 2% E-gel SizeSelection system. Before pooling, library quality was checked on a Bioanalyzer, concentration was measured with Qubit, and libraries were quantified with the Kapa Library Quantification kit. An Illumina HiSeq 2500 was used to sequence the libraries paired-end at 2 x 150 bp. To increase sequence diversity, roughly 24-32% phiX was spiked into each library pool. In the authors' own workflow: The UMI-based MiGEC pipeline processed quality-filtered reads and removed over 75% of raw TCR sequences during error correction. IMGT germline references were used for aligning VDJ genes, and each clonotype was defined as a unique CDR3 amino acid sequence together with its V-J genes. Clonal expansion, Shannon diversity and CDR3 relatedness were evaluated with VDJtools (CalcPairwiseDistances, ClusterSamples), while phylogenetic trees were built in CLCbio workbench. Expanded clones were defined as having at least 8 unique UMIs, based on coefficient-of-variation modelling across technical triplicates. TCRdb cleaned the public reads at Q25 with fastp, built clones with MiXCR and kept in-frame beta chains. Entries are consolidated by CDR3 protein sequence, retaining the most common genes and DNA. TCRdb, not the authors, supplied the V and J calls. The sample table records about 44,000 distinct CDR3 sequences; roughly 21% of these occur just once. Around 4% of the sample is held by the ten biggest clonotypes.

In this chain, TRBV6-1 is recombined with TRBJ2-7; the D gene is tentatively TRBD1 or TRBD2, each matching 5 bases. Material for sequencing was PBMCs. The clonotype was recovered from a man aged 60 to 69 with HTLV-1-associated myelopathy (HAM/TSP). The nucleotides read TGTACCAGCAGTGATCCGGGACCTACGACGATAGGGTACTTC. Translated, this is CTSSDPGPTTIGYF.